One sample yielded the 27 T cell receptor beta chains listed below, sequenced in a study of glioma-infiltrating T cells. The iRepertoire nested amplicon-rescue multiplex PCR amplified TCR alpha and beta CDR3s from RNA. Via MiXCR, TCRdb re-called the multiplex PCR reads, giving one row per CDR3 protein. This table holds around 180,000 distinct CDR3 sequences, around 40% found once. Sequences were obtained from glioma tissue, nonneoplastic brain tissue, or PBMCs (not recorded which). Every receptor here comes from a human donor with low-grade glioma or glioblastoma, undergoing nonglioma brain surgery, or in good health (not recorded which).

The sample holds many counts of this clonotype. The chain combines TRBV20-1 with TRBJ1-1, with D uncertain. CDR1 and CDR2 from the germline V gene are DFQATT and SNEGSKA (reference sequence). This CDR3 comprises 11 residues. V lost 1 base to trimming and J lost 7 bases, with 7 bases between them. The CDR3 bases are TGCAGTGCTAGAGCGGATCTTGAAGCTTTCTTT. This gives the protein CSARADLEAFF.

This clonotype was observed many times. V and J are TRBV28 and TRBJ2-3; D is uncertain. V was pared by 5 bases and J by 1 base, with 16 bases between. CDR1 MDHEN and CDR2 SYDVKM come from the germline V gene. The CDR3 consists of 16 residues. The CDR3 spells CASSGKASSGTDTQYF. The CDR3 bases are TGTGCCAGCAGTGGGAAAGCTAGTTCTGGCACAGATACGCAGTATTTT. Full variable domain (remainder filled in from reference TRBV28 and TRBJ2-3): DVKVTQSSRYLVKRTGEKVFLECVQDMDHENMFWYRQDPGLGLRLIYFSYDVKMKEKGDIPEGYSVSREKKERFSLILESASTNQTSMYLCASSGKASSGTDTQYFGPGTRLTVL.

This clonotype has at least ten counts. CDR3 sequence reads: CASSLRVDGPQHF. The CDR3 coding sequence is TGTGCCAGCAGCCTCCGGGTCGACGGGCCCCAGCATTTT. This chain uses TRBV6-1 with TRBJ1-5; D gene unclear. The CDR3 runs to 13 residues. Germline CDR1 MNHNS, CDR2 SASEGT. With 6 bases removed from V and 9 bases from J, the gap between germline ends came to 15 bases.

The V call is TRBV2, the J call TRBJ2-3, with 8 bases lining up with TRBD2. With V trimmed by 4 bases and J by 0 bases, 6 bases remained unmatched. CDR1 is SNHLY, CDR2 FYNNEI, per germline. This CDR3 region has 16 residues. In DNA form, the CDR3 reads TGTGCCAGCAGTGTCCGGGGGGGGAGTAGCACAGATACGCAGTATTTT. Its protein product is CASSVRGGSSTDTQYF.

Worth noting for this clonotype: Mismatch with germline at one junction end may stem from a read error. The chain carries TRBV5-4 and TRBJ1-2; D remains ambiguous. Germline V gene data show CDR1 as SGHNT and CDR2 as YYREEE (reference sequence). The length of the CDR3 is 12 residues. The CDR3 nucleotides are TGTGCCAGCAGCTTGGAAGGATATGGCTACAACTTC. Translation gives CASSLEGYGYNF.

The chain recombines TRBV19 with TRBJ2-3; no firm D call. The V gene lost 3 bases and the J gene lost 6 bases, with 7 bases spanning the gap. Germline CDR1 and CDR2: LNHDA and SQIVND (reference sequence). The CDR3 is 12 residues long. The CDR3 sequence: CASSILGDTQYF. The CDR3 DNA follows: TGTGCCAGTAGTATTTTGGGGGATACGCAGTATTTT. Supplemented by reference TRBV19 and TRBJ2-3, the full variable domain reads DGGITQSPKYLFRKEGQNVTLSCEQNLNHDAMYWYRQDPGQGLRLIYYSQIVNDFQKGDIAEGYSVSREKKESFPLTVTSAQKNPTAFYLCASSILGDTQYFGPGTRLTVL.

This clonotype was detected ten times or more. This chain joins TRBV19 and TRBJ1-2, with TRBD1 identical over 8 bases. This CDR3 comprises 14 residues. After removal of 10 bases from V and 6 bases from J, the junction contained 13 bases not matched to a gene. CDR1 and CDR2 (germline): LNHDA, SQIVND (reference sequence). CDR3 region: CATNAGTGRHGYTF. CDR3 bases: TGTGCCACCAACGCCGGGACAGGTCGGCATGGCTACACCTTC.

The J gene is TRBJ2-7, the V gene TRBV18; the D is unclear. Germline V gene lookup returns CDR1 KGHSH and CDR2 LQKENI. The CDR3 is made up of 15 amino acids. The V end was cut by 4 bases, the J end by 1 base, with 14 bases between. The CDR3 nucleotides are TGTGCCAGCTCACAACCGGGCGGCGGATCCTACGAGCAGTACTTC. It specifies CASSQPGGGSYEQYF.

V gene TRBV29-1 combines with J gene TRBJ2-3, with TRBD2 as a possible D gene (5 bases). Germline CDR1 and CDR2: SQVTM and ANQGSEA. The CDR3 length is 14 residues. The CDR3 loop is CRVREARGTDTQYF. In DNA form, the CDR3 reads TGCAGGGTCCGAGAAGCGAGGGGCACAGATACGCAGTATTTT.

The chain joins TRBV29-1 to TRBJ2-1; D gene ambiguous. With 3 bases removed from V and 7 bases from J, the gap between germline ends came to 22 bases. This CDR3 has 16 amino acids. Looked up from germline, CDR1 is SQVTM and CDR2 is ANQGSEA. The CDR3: CSVEDPVRPYENEQFF. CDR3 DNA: TGCAGCGTTGAGGACCCGGTAAGGCCTTATGAGAATGAGCAGTTCTTC.

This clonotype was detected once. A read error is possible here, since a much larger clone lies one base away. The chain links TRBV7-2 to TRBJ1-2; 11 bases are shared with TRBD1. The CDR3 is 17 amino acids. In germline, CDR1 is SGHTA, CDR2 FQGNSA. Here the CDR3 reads CAGSLALGQGVNYGYTF. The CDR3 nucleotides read TGTGCCGGCAGCTTAGCGCTGGGACAGGGGGTGAACTATGGCTACACCTTC.

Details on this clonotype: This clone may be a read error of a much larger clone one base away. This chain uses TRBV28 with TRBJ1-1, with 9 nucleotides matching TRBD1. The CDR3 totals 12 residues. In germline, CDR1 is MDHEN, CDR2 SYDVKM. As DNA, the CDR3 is TGTACAGCACAGGGGGCATACAATGAAGCTTTCTTT. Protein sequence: CTAQGAYNEAFF. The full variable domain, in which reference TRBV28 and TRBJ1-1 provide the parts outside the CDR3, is DVKVTQSSRYLVKRTGEKVFLECVQDMDHENMFWYRQDPGLGLRLIYFSYDVKMKEKGDIPEGYSVSREKKERFSLILESASTNQTSMYLCTAQGAYNEAFFGQGTRLTVV.

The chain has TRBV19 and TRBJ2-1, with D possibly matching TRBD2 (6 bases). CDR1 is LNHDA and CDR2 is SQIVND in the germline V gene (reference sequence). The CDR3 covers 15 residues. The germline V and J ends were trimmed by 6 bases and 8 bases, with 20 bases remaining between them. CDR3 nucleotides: TGTGCCAGTAGATACCGGGACTCGATGGACGATGAGCAGTTCTTC. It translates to CASRYRDSMDDEQFF.

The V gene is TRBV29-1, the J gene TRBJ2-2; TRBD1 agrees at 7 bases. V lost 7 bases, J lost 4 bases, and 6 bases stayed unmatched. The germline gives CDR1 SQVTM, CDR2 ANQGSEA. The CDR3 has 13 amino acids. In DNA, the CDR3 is TGCAGCGCCCGGACAGGATCCACCGGGGAGCTGTTTTTT. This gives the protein CSARTGSTGELFF.

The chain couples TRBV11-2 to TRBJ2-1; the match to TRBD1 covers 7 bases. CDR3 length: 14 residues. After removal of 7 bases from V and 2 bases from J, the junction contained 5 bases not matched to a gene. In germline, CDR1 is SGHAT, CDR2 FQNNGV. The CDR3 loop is CASTNRGPYNEQFF. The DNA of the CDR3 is TGTGCCAGCACCAACAGGGGTCCCTACAATGAGCAGTTCTTC.

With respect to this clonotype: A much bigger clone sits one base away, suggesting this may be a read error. CDR3 amino acids: CATSDSYQGTQYF. DNA of the CDR3: TGTGCCACCAGTGATTCGTACCAAGGGACCCAGTACTTC. The rearrangement joins TRBV24-1 to TRBJ2-5, with no clear D. This CDR3 spans 13 amino acids. Germline CDR1 KGHDR, CDR2 SFDVKD.

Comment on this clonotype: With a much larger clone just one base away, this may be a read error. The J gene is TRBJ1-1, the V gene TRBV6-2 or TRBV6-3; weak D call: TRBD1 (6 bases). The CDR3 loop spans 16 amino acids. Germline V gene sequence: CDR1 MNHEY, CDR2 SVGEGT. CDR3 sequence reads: CASSHRGGGVHTEDFF. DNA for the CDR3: TGTGCCAGCAGCCATCGCGGGGGGGGCGTCCACACTGAAGATTTCTTT.

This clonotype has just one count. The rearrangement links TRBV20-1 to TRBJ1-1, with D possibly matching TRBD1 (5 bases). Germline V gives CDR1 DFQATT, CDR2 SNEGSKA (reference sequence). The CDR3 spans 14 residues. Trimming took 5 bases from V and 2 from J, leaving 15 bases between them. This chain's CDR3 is CSAEQRRGNTEAFF. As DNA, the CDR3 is TGCAGTGCTGAACAGAGGAGGGGAAACACTGAAGCTTTCTTT.

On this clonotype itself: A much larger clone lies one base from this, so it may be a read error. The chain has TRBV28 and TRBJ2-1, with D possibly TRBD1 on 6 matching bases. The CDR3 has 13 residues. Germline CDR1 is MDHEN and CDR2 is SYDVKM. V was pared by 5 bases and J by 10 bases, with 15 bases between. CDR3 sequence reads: CASSRQATYEQFF. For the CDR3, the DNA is TGTGCCAGCAGTAGACAGGCAACCTACGAGCAGTTCTTC.

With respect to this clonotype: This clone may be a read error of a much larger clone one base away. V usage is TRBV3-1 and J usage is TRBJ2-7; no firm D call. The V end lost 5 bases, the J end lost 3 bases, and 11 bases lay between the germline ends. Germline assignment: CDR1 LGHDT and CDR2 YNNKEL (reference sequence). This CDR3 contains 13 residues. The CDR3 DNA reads TGTGCCAGCAGCTTTATTAGAAGCTACGAGCAGTACTTC. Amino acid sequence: CASSFIRSYEQYF.

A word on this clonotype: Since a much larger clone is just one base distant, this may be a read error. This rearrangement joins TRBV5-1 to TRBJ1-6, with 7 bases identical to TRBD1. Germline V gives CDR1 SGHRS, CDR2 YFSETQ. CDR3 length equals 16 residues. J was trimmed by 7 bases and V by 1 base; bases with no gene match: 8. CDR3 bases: TGCGCCAGCAGCTTGTCGGAAGGGGGCCACAATTCACCCCTCCACTTT. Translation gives CASSLSEGGHNSPLHF.

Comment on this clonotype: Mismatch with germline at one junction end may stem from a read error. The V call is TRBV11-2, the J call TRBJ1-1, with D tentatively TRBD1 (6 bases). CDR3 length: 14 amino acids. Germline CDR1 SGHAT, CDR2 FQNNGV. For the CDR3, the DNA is TGTGCCAGCAGCTTCAGGGGAGTGGACACTGAATCTTTCTTT. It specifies CASSFRGVDTESFF.

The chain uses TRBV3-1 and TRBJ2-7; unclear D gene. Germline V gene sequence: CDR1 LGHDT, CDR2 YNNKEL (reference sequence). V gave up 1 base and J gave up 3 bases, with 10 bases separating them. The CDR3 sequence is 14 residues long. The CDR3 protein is CASSQGGRNYEQYF. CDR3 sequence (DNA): TGTGCCAGCAGCCAAGGCGGCCGGAACTACGAGCAGTACTTC.

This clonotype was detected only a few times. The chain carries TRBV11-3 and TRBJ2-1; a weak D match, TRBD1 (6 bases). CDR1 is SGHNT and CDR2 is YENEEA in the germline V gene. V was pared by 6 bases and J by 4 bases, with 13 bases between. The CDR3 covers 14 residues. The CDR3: CASSSGTNYNEQFF. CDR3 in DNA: TGTGCCAGCAGTTCCGGGACAAATTACAATGAGCAGTTCTTC.

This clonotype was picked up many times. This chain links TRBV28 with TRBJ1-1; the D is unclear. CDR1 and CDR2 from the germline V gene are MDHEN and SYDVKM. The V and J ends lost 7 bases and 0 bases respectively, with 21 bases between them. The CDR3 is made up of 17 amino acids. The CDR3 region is CASIPALTNFMNTEAFF. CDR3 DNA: TGTGCCAGCATCCCAGCCTTAACAAATTTTATGAACACTGAAGCTTTCTTT.

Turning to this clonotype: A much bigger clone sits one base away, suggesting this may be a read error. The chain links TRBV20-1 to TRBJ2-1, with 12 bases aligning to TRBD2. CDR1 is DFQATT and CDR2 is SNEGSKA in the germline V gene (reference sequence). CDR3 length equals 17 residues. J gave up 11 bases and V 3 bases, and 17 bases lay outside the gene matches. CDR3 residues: CSASGGPTSGRGHKQFF. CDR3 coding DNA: TGCAGTGCTAGCGGTGGACCGACTAGCGGGAGAGGACATAAGCAGTTCTTC.

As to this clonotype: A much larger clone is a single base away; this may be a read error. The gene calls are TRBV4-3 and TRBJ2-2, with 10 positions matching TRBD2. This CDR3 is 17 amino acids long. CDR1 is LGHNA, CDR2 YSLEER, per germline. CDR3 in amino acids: CSSSQAQLAGDTGELFF. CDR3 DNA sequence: TGCTCCAGCAGCCAAGCTCAGCTAGCGGGAGATACCGGGGAGCTGTTTTTT.